What follows are 10 T cell receptor beta chains derived from one specimen sequenced in a study of shared clonotypes between healthy human individuals. The protocol was immunoSEQ multiplex PCR, while the TCRdb copy is restricted to in-frame clones and leaves out a portion. The table records about 2.4 million clones, over 85% of them present only once. What was sequenced was naive CD4+ T cells sorted from blood. The subset is: CD45RA+ positively selected. All receptors come from a man between 18 and 35 years old in good health.

The V gene is TRBV2, the J gene TRBJ1-2, with TRBD1 as a possible D gene (5 bases). Germline assignment: CDR1 SNHLY and CDR2 FYNNEI. V was pared by 3 bases and J by 8 bases, with 16 bases between. The CDR3 has 14 residues. Here the CDR3 DNA reads TGTGCCAGCAGTGATGACAGCGGCCGCTGGGGCTACACCTTC. Translating it yields CASSDDSGRWGYTF.

The V call is TRBV6-5, the J call TRBJ1-1, with 7 bases that match TRBD1. Trimming removed 7 bases from V and 3 bases from J; junction bases left unmatched: 8. Germline CDR1 and CDR2: MNHEY and SVGAGI. The CDR3 has 14 amino acids. The CDR3 nucleotides are TGTGCCAGCACACCGACAGGGAAGGACACTGAAGCTTTCTTT. Translated, it gives CASTPTGKDTEAFF.

This clone was detected a few times. The chain carries TRBV30 and TRBJ1-4; maybe TRBD1 (5 bases). The CDR3 extends over 12 amino acids. Trimming took 3 bases from V and 11 from J, leaving 13 bases between them. Germline assignment: CDR1 GTSNPN and CDR2 SVGIG (reference sequence). CDR3 sequence (DNA): TGTGCCTGGAGATACACAGGAGGGAAACTGTTTTTT. It translates to CAWRYTGGKLFF.

The chain employs TRBV2 and TRBJ2-6, with D perhaps TRBD1 (6 bases). Deletions cut 7 bases from V and 1 base from J, with 11 bases between. CDR1 is SNHLY and CDR2 is FYNNEI in the germline V gene. The CDR3 extends over 15 amino acids. The CDR3 DNA reads TGTGCCAGCATGGGCAGGGGTTCTGGGGCCAACGTCCTGACTTTC. Translated: CASMGRGSGANVLTF.

The J gene is TRBJ1-3, the V gene TRBV5-4; D is undetermined. Germline CDR1 SGHNT, CDR2 YYREEE (reference sequence). V was trimmed by 4 bases and J by 10 bases, leaving 9 bases between them. There are 11 residues in the CDR3. CDR3 DNA: TGTGCCAGCAGCCTAGAGGGTACCATATATTTT. It encodes CASSLEGTIYF.

This rearrangement joins TRBV11-3 to TRBJ2-2; a possible D gene is TRBD2 (6 bases). The ends were cut back, 5 bases at V and 8 bases at J, with 12 bases in the middle. Looked up from germline, CDR1 is SGHNT and CDR2 is YENEEA. The CDR3 sequence is 13 residues long. The CDR3: CASSRDFFGELFF. As DNA, the CDR3 is TGTGCCAGCAGCCGGGACTTTTTTGGGGAGCTGTTTTTT. Variable domain in full (rest from reference TRBV11-3 and TRBJ2-2): EAGVVQSPRYKIIEKKQPVAFWCNPISGHNTLYWYLQNLGQGPELLIRYENEEAVDDSQLPKDRFSAERLKGVDSTLKIQPAELGDSAVYLCASSRDFFGELFFGEGSRLTVL.

The rearrangement uses TRBV11-2 and TRBJ2-7, with D maybe TRBD1 (6 bases). The germline CDR1 and CDR2 sequences are SGHAT and FQNNGV. With 2 bases removed from V and 3 bases from J, the gap between germline ends came to 8 bases. This CDR3 region has 13 residues. The CDR3 reads CASSLTGNYEQYF. The CDR3 region has the DNA TGTGCCAGCAGCTTAACAGGGAACTACGAGCAGTACTTC.

This chain links TRBV5-1 with TRBJ2-7; 9 nucleotides agree with TRBD2. The length of the CDR3 is 15 residues. V lost 4 bases to trimming and J lost 7 bases; unmatched junction nucleotides: 12. Germline values: CDR1 SGHRS, CDR2 YFSETQ. This chain's CDR3 is CASSRSGTSNKEQYF. The CDR3 coding sequence is TGCGCCAGCAGCCGGAGCGGGACTAGCAATAAGGAGCAGTACTTC. Complete variable domain (other parts from reference TRBV5-1 and TRBJ2-7): KAGVTQTPRYLIKTRGQQVTLSCSPISGHRSVSWYQQTPGQGLQFLFEYFSETQRNKGNFPGRFSGRQFSNSRSEMNVSTLELGDSALYLCASSRSGTSNKEQYFGPGTRLTVT.

The chain is built from TRBV19 and TRBJ2-7; 10 nucleotides agree with TRBD2. Per germline, CDR1 LNHDA and CDR2 SQIVND (reference sequence). J gave up 3 bases and V 7 bases, and 9 bases lay outside the gene matches. CDR3 length: 15 residues. The chain's CDR3 is CASTTSSGSFYEQYF. In DNA, the CDR3 is TGTGCCAGTACAACTTCTAGCGGGAGTTTCTACGAGCAGTACTTC. The variable domain in full, with the rest retrieved from reference TRBV19 and TRBJ2-7, is DGGITQSPKYLFRKEGQNVTLSCEQNLNHDAMYWYRQDPGQGLRLIYYSQIVNDFQKGDIAEGYSVSREKKESFPLTVTSAQKNPTAFYLCASTTSSGSFYEQYFGPGTRLTVT.

This clone has more than one count but fewer than ten. This sequence joins TRBV19 and TRBJ2-5, with 7 positions matching TRBD2. The CDR3 length is 13 residues. CDR1 and CDR2 from the germline V gene are LNHDA and SQIVND (reference sequence). The V segment lost 6 bases and the J segment 0 bases; nucleotides outside the gene matches: 1. In DNA, the CDR3 is TGTGCCAGTAGCGGGGGGTACCAAGAGACCCAGTACTTC. This gives the protein CASSGGYQETQYF.